A single sample gave rise to the 29 T cell receptor beta chains below, sequenced in a study of T-cell memory formation after mild COVID-19. TCRdb re-analysed the 5' RACE reads in MiXCR, keeping a single row per CDR3 protein. The profile covers roughly 380,000 distinct CDR3 sequences, with 25% to 30% appearing a single time and approximately 12% taken by the ten largest. Specimen: PBMCs or a T cell subset sorted from them (not recorded which). These receptors originate from an adult woman who had mild COVID-19 (a few samples of this study predate the infection). Cell type and time point are not known.

This clonotype turned up a few times. The CDR3 sequence is CAISEFGSSYEQYF. The CDR3 coding sequence is TGTGCCATCAGTGAGTTTGGGAGCTCCTACGAGCAGTACTTC. V and J are TRBV10-3 and TRBJ2-7, with D maybe TRBD2 (5 bases). Germline values: CDR1 ENHRY, CDR2 SYGVKD. Between the trimmed V and J ends, which lost 1 base and 0 bases, there was a span of 7 bases. The CDR3 is 14 amino acids.

This clonotype was detected only a few times. The J gene is TRBJ2-1, the V gene TRBV15; D is ambiguous. This CDR3 comprises 16 residues. V was clipped by 3 bases and J by 8 bases, with 20 bases between them. CDR1 is LNHNV, CDR2 YYDKDF, per germline (reference sequence). In DNA form, the CDR3 reads TGTGCCACCAGCAGTGGTCCCGGGCCTAAAGCCGATGAGCAGTTCTTC. Translating it yields CATSSGPGPKADEQFF.

The chain joins TRBV6-6 to TRBJ1-1; D is uncertain. Looked up from germline, CDR1 is MNHNY and CDR2 is SVGAGI (reference sequence). The CDR3 covers 13 residues. The V gene lost 9 bases and the J gene lost 1 base, with 12 bases spanning the gap. CDR3 in DNA: TGTGCCAGTGCGGACGGGCAGAACACTGAAGCTTTCTTT. It encodes CASADGQNTEAFF.

The sample holds a few counts of this clonotype. The rearrangement joins TRBV9 to TRBJ1-5; 7 bases map to TRBD1. The CDR3 runs to 15 residues. Losses at the gene ends were 4 bases for V and 3 bases for J; bases not matched to a gene: 7. From germline, CDR1 is SGDLS and CDR2 YYNGEE. The CDR3 loop is CASSSRDSLNQPQHF. The DNA of the CDR3 is TGTGCCAGCAGCTCCCGGGACAGTCTCAATCAGCCCCAGCATTTT. Drawing the rest from reference TRBV9 and TRBJ1-5, the complete variable domain is DSGVTQTPKHLITATGQRVTLRCSPRSGDLSVYWYQQSLDQGLQFLIQYYNGEERAKGNILERFSAQQFPDLHSELNLSSLELGDSALYFCASSSRDSLNQPQHFGDGTRLSIL.

V gene TRBV6-2 or TRBV6-3 combines with J gene TRBJ2-2, with TRBD1 matching over 9 bases. The J segment lost 4 bases and the V segment lost 9 bases, leaving 12 bases of the junction unmatched. Germline lookup yields CDR1 MNHEY and CDR2 SVGEGT. The CDR3 has 16 residues. In DNA form, the CDR3 reads TGTGCCAGTCAATCACACAGGGGGCGCAGCACCGGGGAGCTGTTTTTT. This encodes CASQSHRGRSTGELFF.

J is TRBJ2-2 and V is TRBV3-1; a possible D gene is TRBD1 (5 bases). The CDR3 is 13 amino acids. In germline, CDR1 is LGHDT, CDR2 YNNKEL (reference sequence). The V end lost 2 bases, the J end lost 7 bases, and 8 bases lay between the germline ends. The CDR3 here is CASSQQGDGELFF. Here the CDR3 DNA reads TGTGCCAGCAGCCAACAGGGCGACGGGGAGCTGTTTTTT.

This clonotype was seen more than once but under ten times. This rearrangement joins TRBV29-1 to TRBJ1-1, with TRBD1 as a possible D gene (6 bases). The germline V gene has CDR1 SQVTM and CDR2 ANQGSEA. The CDR3 sequence is 12 residues long. V shed 7 bases and J shed 0 bases, with 9 bases lying between them. CDR3 coding DNA: TGCAGCGCACAGGGCATGAACACTGAAGCTTTCTTT. Protein product: CSAQGMNTEAFF. The full variable domain, with the rest looked up from reference TRBV29-1 and TRBJ1-1, is SAVISQKPSRDICQRGTSLTIQCQVDSQVTMMFWYRQQPGQSLTLIATANQGSEATYESGFVIDKFPISRPNLTFSTLTVSNMSPEDSSIYLCSAQGMNTEAFFGQGTRLTVV.

A few counts support this clonotype. V usage is TRBV7-8 and J usage is TRBJ2-1, with 7 bases fitting TRBD2. In germline, CDR1 is SGHVS, CDR2 FQNEAQ. Trimming at V came to 5 bases and at J to 5 bases, leaving 9 bases not matched to a gene. CDR3 length: 15 amino acids. CDR3 DNA: TGTGCCAGCAGCCACCGGGCGGGGGTTCACAATGAGCAGTTCTTC. This sequence encodes CASSHRAGVHNEQFF. Looking up the rest from reference TRBV7-8 and TRBJ2-1 gives the full variable domain: GAGVSQSPRYKVAKRGQDVALRCDPISGHVSLFWYQQALGQGPEFLTYFQNEAQLDKSGLPSDRFFAERPEGSVSTLKIQRTQQEDSAVYLCASSHRAGVHNEQFFGPGTRLTVL.

The chain's CDR3 is CASSLTTGTNEKLFF. In nucleotides, the CDR3 is TGTGCCAGCAGTCTGACTACAGGGACTAATGAAAAACTGTTTTTT. This chain joins TRBV12-3 or TRBV12-4 and TRBJ1-4; D is perhaps TRBD1 (6 bases). This CDR3 contains 15 residues. The ends were cut back, 5 bases at V and 2 bases at J, with 12 bases in the middle.

This clonotype was found a few times. The CDR3 DNA follows: TGTGCCAGGATTTATTTTGGCGCAGATACGCAGTATTTT. Translation: CARIYFGADTQYF. The chain carries TRBV7-3 and TRBJ2-3; D is uncertain. CDR3 length: 13 amino acids. Looked up from germline, CDR1 is SGHTA and CDR2 is FQGTGA. V was cut by 9 bases and J by 4 bases, with 14 bases left in between.

This chain uses TRBV6-1 with TRBJ1-1; no clear D gene. The CDR3 consists of 15 residues. Germline CDR1 and CDR2: MNHNS and SASEGT. Trimming took off 3 bases at V and 0 bases at J, with 11 bases between the two ends. The CDR3 protein is CASSDVGSVNTEAFF. The CDR3, as DNA: TGTGCCAGCAGTGATGTGGGGTCCGTGAACACTGAAGCTTTCTTT.

This clonotype has more than one count but fewer than ten. The gene calls are TRBV6-6 and TRBJ2-7, with 7 bases that match TRBD1. Germline CDR1 and CDR2: MNHNY and SVGAGI (reference sequence). The CDR3 has 12 amino acids. J lost 4 bases, V lost 8 bases, and 5 bases had no gene match. The CDR3 nucleotides read TGTGCCAGCCGGGACAGCTATTACGAGCAGTACTTC. Its protein is CASRDSYYEQYF.

The V gene is TRBV12-3 or TRBV12-4, the J gene TRBJ2-7; D may match TRBD1 or TRBD2 (6 bases each). CDR3 size: 13 residues. The V end lost 3 bases, the J end lost 3 bases, and 9 bases lay between the germline ends. CDR3: CASSFGGNYEQYF. In nucleotides, the CDR3 is TGTGCCAGCAGTTTCGGGGGCAACTACGAGCAGTACTTC.

In its sample, this clonotype was seen a few times. The chain has TRBV5-1 and TRBJ2-3, with D possibly being TRBD1 (6 bases). The length of the CDR3 is 15 residues. Trimming cost V 5 bases and J 1 base, with 14 bases left between them. Germline V gives CDR1 SGHRS, CDR2 YFSETQ. The CDR3 spells CASRTRGMGTDTQYF. CDR3 DNA: TGCGCCAGCAGGACCAGGGGAATGGGCACAGATACGCAGTATTTT.

This clonotype came up a few times. The chain joins TRBV5-6 to TRBJ1-1; TRBD1 is a possible D gene (5 bases). The germline CDR1 and CDR2 sequences are SGHDT and YYEEEE. V lost 0 bases, J lost 4 bases, and 16 bases lay in between. There are 16 residues in the CDR3. DNA of the CDR3: TGTGCCAGCAGCTTGGTTTTCTCAGGGTCTTCCACTGAAGCTTTCTTT. Encoded protein: CASSLVFSGSSTEAFF. Using reference TRBV5-6 and TRBJ1-1 for the parts outside the CDR3, the full variable domain is DAGVTQSPTHLIKTRGQQVTLRCSPKSGHDTVSWYQQALGQGPQFIFQYYEEEERQRGNFPDRFSGHQFPNYSSELNVNALLLGDSALYLCASSLVFSGSSTEAFFGQGTRLTVV.

In its sample, this clonotype was seen a few times. The chain employs TRBV7-9 and TRBJ2-3; 7 nucleotides agree with TRBD2. The CDR3 totals 15 residues. J was trimmed by 11 bases and V by 3 bases; bases with no gene match: 14. Per the germline V gene, CDR1 is SEHNR and CDR2 is FQNEAQ (reference sequence). The CDR3 bases are TGTGCCAGCAGCTTTGGCCTAGCGGACGGCCCCAAGCAGTATTTT. Its protein is CASSFGLADGPKQYF.

This clonotype was detected once. The chain uses TRBV4-1 and TRBJ2-3; D not certain. CDR1 is MGHRA, CDR2 YSYEKL, per germline. The CDR3 length is 14 residues. Trimming pared 0 bases from V and 2 bases from J, leaving 6 bases between. Here the CDR3 DNA reads TGCGCCAGCAGCCAAGACCAGCTCACAGATACGCAGTATTTT. Amino acids: CASSQDQLTDTQYF.

CDR3 region: CSARAMDRATYEQYF. The CDR3 DNA reads TGCAGTGCTAGAGCCATGGACAGGGCTACCTACGAGCAGTACTTC. This chain uses TRBV20-1 with TRBJ2-7, with 8 bases that match TRBD1. The CDR3 runs to 15 residues. Trimming took 1 base from V and 2 from J; bases not matched to a gene: 7. Germline CDR1 and CDR2: DFQATT and SNEGSKA (reference sequence).

The chain carries TRBV6-1 and TRBJ1-6; 8 positions agree with TRBD1. Germline V lookup: CDR1 MNHNS, CDR2 SASEGT. This CDR3 contains 17 residues. The V gene end was trimmed by 1 base and the J gene end by 9 bases; junction bases not matched to a gene: 11. The CDR3 DNA is TGTGCCAGCAGTGAAGGTGTGACAGGGGTTGGGTTTTCACCCCTCCACTTT. Translating gives CASSEGVTGVGFSPLHF.

This chain links TRBV27 with TRBJ2-2, with TRBD1 identical over 8 bases. V shed 8 bases, J shed 8 bases, and the junction held 10 bases outside the gene matches. Germline V gene sequence: CDR1 MNHEY, CDR2 SMNVEV (reference sequence). This CDR3 contains 14 residues. The chain's CDR3 is CASGFFGTGGELFF. The CDR3 nucleotides are TGTGCCAGCGGGTTTTTTGGGACAGGTGGGGAGCTGTTTTTT.

V usage is TRBV6-6 and J usage is TRBJ1-1; D is possibly TRBD1 (6 bases). The CDR3 has 18 residues. V lost 5 bases, J lost 0 bases, and 22 bases lay in between. Germline lookup yields CDR1 MNHNY and CDR2 SVGAGI (reference sequence). CDR3 residues: CASSPPRGRTAVNTEAFF. In DNA, the CDR3 is TGTGCCAGCAGTCCCCCCCGTGGGCGGACAGCCGTGAACACTGAAGCTTTCTTT.

This clonotype was counted only a few times. The chain combines TRBV30 with TRBJ1-5; no firm D call. CDR1 is GTSNPN and CDR2 is SVGIG in the germline V gene (reference sequence). The CDR3 runs to 13 residues. V was pared by 0 bases and J by 4 bases, with 7 bases between. This CDR3 is CAWSVDGNQPQHF. CDR3 coding DNA: TGTGCCTGGAGTGTAGACGGGAATCAGCCCCAGCATTTT.

This clonotype was found a few times. V is TRBV5-1 and J is TRBJ2-1; 14 bases map to TRBD2. V lost 4 bases, J lost 2 bases, and 5 bases stayed unmatched. The CDR3 contains 17 residues. Germline CDR1 reads SGHRS; CDR2 reads YFSETQ. The CDR3: CASSPGLAGAAYNEQFF. Here the CDR3 DNA reads TGCGCCAGCAGCCCGGGACTAGCGGGAGCCGCCTACAATGAGCAGTTCTTC. The full variable domain, completed using reference TRBV5-1 and TRBJ2-1, is KAGVTQTPRYLIKTRGQQVTLSCSPISGHRSVSWYQQTPGQGLQFLFEYFSETQRNKGNFPGRFSGRQFSNSRSEMNVSTLELGDSALYLCASSPGLAGAAYNEQFFGPGTRLTVL.

This clonotype occurred a few times. The chain links TRBV6-1 to TRBJ1-3, with 11 nucleotides matching TRBD1. The CDR3 is 17 residues long. Germline CDR1 is MNHNS and CDR2 is SASEGT. J gave up 4 bases and V 5 bases, and 10 bases lay outside the gene matches. CDR3 sequence reads: CASSYSWTGGKGNTIYF. The CDR3 bases are TGTGCCAGCAGTTACTCTTGGACAGGGGGCAAGGGAAACACCATATATTTT.

V is TRBV30 and J is TRBJ2-3, with 7 bases lining up with TRBD2. The CDR3 contains 16 residues. V gave up 1 base and J gave up 8 bases; unmatched junction bases: 15. The V gene's germline CDR1 is GTSNPN and CDR2 SVGIG (reference sequence). The CDR3 region is CAWSAVVSAGRGTQYF. CDR3 nucleotide sequence: TGTGCCTGGAGTGCCGTTGTATCAGCGGGACGGGGTACGCAGTATTTT. Filled out from reference TRBV30 and TRBJ2-3, the complete variable domain reads SQTIHQWPATLVQPVGSPLSLECTVEGTSNPNLYWYRQAAGRGLQLLFYSVGIGQISSEVPQNLSASRPQDRQFILSSKKLLLSDSGFYLCAWSAVVSAGRGTQYFGPGTRLTVL.

The gene calls are TRBV7-2 and TRBJ1-2; unclear D gene. The CDR3 runs to 10 residues. With 5 bases removed from V and 11 bases from J, the gap between germline ends came to 9 bases. Germline CDR1 is SGHTA and CDR2 is FQGNSA. CDR3 sequence: CASSLGSYTF. The CDR3 coding sequence is TGTGCCAGCAGCCTAGGGAGTTACACCTTC.

The chain joins TRBV5-1 to TRBJ2-7; no clear D gene. Germline lookup yields CDR1 SGHRS and CDR2 YFSETQ. CDR3 length: 12 residues. V lost 4 bases to trimming and J lost 4 bases, with 9 bases between them. The CDR3 nucleotides are TGCGCCAGCAGCCCAAGGGTTTACGAGCAGTACTTC. It is translated as CASSPRVYEQYF.

The chain combines TRBV6-5 with TRBJ2-7; 10 nucleotides line up with TRBD2. CDR1 MNHEY and CDR2 SVGAGI come from the germline V gene. Trimming at V came to 4 bases and at J to 5 bases, leaving 8 bases not matched to a gene. CDR3 length: 15 amino acids. The CDR3: CASSFFRSGGNEQYF. The CDR3 DNA sequence: TGTGCCAGCAGTTTCTTCCGTAGCGGGGGGAACGAGCAGTACTTC.

This clonotype occurred many times. V and J are TRBV5-1 and TRBJ1-2; D is uncertain. The length of the CDR3 is 13 residues. Germline loops: CDR1 SGHRS, CDR2 YFSETQ. V lost 7 bases and J lost 8, with 18 bases in between. The CDR3 nucleotides are TGCGCCAGCGGAGAGCCCCCCATCCGGGGCTACACCTTC. Residues: CASGEPPIRGYTF.